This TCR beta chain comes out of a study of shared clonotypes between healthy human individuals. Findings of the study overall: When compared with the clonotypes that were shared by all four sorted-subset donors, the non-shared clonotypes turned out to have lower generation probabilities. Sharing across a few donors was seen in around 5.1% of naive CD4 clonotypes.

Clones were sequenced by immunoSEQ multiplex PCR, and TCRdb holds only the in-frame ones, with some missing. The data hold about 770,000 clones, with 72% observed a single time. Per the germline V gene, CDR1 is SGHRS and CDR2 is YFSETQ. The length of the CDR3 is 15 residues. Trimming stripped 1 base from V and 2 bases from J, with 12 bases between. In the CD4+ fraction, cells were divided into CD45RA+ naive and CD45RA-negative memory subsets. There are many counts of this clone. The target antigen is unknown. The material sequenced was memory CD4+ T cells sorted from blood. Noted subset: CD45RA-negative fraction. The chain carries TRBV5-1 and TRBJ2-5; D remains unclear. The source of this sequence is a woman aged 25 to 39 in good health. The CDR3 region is CASSLWSLGQETQYF. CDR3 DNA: TGCGCCAGCAGCTTGTGGTCGCTAGGGCAAGAGACCCAGTACTTC.